This T cell receptor beta chain was retrieved from a study of technical replicates of blood from several donors. The table came from immunoSEQ multiplex PCR; TCRdb's copy has only in-frame clones and leaves some out. The table shows 75,000 to 100,000 clones, with about 94% occurring only once. Germline CDR1 is MNHNS and CDR2 is SASEGT. This CDR3 is built from 14 residues. Deletions cut 8 bases from V and 6 bases from J, with 20 bases between. The chain employs TRBV6-1 and TRBJ2-7; D might be TRBD1 (5 bases). The TCR comes from a human donor in good health. What was sequenced was T cells isolated from PBMCs. CDR3 coding DNA: TGTGCCAGCCTAGAACAGGAGTATTCACGCGAGCAGTACTTC. Protein: CASLEQEYSREQYF.